This entry concerns a single TCR beta chain. Per the germline V gene, CDR1 is MGHRA and CDR2 is YSYEKL. The CDR3 sequence is 15 residues long. Losses at the gene ends were 4 bases for V and 4 bases for J; bases not matched to a gene: 6. The data were produced by immunoSEQ multiplex PCR, yet TCRdb's version contains in-frame clones alone and is incomplete. The sample holds 100,000 or so clones; 80% to 90% are singletons and the top ten take over 10%. This record belongs to a study of control samples from healthy donors and cancer patients. This clonotype was obtained from a woman aged 45-65 years in good health. This sequence joins TRBV4-1 and TRBJ2-3; 9 positions match TRBD2. The sample consisted of blood. CDR3 sequence reads: CASSLRTSEPDTQYF. The CDR3 nucleotides are TGCGCCAGCAGCCTAAGGACTAGCGAACCAGATACGCAGTATTTT.